These 28 T cell receptor beta chains were all obtained from the same sample, sequenced in a study of blood T cell repertoires in COVID-19. The assay was immunoSEQ multiplex PCR, and TCRdb's table has in-frame clones only and misses some. The data show roughly 140,000 clones, with around 87% seen just once and approximately 10% held by the top ten. Sequencing used PBMCs or T cells enriched from blood (not recorded which). The receptor source for this set is a man aged 60-69 years who had recovered from COVID-19.

The chain joins TRBV28 to TRBJ1-2; no clear D. Germline V CDR1 and CDR2: MDHEN, SYDVKM. V gave up 6 bases and J gave up 5 bases, with 10 bases separating them. CDR3 size: 12 residues. Here the CDR3 reads CASSHLRYGYTF. The DNA for the CDR3 is TGTGCCAGCAGCCACCTCCGGTATGGCTACACCTTC.

The gene calls are TRBV18 and TRBJ1-1, with a tentative D call TRBD1 (5 bases). CDR3 size: 14 residues. Looked up from germline, CDR1 is KGHSH and CDR2 is LQKENI. V lost 3 bases and J 0 bases, leaving 8 bases between the germline ends. The CDR3 spells CASSPLGVNTEAFF. The CDR3 DNA is TGTGCCAGCTCACCTCTAGGGGTGAACACTGAAGCTTTCTTT.

CDR3 residues: CASSPGSGIFNEQFF. As DNA, the CDR3 is TGTGCCAGCAGCCCAGGCAGCGGGATTTTTAATGAGCAGTTCTTC. J is TRBJ2-1 and V is TRBV6-5; 7 positions agree with TRBD2. Looked up from germline, CDR1 is MNHEY and CDR2 is SVGAGI. The V segment lost 6 bases and the J segment 7 bases; nucleotides outside the gene matches: 12. This CDR3 is 15 amino acids long.

The genes are TRBV27 and TRBJ2-7, with D unclear. This CDR3 is built from 14 residues. The germline V gene encodes CDR1 MNHEY and CDR2 SMNVEV (reference sequence). Trimming took off 5 bases at V and 1 base at J, with 12 bases between the two ends. CDR3 protein: CASSPSWRSYEQYF. The CDR3 bases are TGTGCCAGCAGTCCCTCTTGGCGGTCCTACGAGCAGTACTTC.

This chain joins TRBV30 and TRBJ2-7, with a possible D match to TRBD1 (6 bases). V lost 3 bases, J lost 6 bases, and 9 bases lay in between. The CDR3 is 11 amino acids. In germline, CDR1 is GTSNPN, CDR2 SVGIG (reference sequence). The CDR3, as DNA: TGTGCCTGGAGCGGCAGGGGCGAGCAGTACTTC. Translated: CAWSGRGEQYF.

The V call is TRBV7-8, the J call TRBJ2-7, with D tentatively TRBD2 (6 bases). CDR1 is SGHVS and CDR2 is FQNEAQ in the germline V gene. V was shortened by 3 bases and J by 3 bases, with 12 bases between the two germline ends. The CDR3 is made up of 14 amino acids. The CDR3 spells CASSLAGSSYEQYF. The CDR3 nucleotides read TGTGCCAGCAGCTTGGCGGGATCCAGCTACGAGCAGTACTTC. Supplemented by reference TRBV7-8 and TRBJ2-7, the full variable domain reads GAGVSQSPRYKVAKRGQDVALRCDPISGHVSLFWYQQALGQGPEFLTYFQNEAQLDKSGLPSDRFFAERPEGSVSTLKIQRTQQEDSAVYLCASSLAGSSYEQYFGPGTRLTVT.

J is TRBJ1-6 and V is TRBV11-2, with unresolved D. The V end lost 0 bases, the J end lost 10 bases, and 7 bases lay between the germline ends. Germline V lookup: CDR1 SGHAT, CDR2 FQNNGV. The length of the CDR3 is 13 residues. The CDR3 loop reads CASSLELASPLHF. The CDR3 DNA reads TGTGCCAGCAGCTTAGAACTTGCCTCACCCCTCCACTTT.

The V and J genes are TRBV5-1 and TRBJ1-4; D is undetermined. CDR3 length: 14 amino acids. Germline V lookup: CDR1 SGHRS, CDR2 YFSETQ. The ends were cut back, 4 bases at V and 2 bases at J, with 9 bases in the middle. DNA for the CDR3: TGCGCCAGCAGCCTAATCCCGACTAATGAAAAACTGTTTTTT. Its protein is CASSLIPTNEKLFF.

The rearrangement links TRBV7-9 to TRBJ2-2; D ambiguous. Germline-derived CDR1 and CDR2 are SEHNR and FQNEAQ (reference sequence). The V and J ends lost 5 bases and 7 bases respectively, with 14 bases between them. The CDR3 loop spans 14 amino acids. In DNA form, the CDR3 reads TGTGCCAGCAGCCCGTCCCGGTCCTACGGGGAGCTGTTTTTT. Translating it yields CASSPSRSYGELFF. Filled out from reference TRBV7-9 and TRBJ2-2, the complete variable domain reads DTGVSQNPRHKITKRGQNVTFRCDPISEHNRLYWYRQTLGQGPEFLTYFQNEAQLEKSRLLSDRFSAERPKGSFSTLEIQRTEQGDSAMYLCASSPSRSYGELFFGEGSRLTVL.

The J gene is TRBJ1-5, the V gene TRBV18; possible D gene TRBD1, 5 bases. The CDR3 runs to 16 residues. Germline V gene sequence: CDR1 KGHSH, CDR2 LQKENI. V shed 6 bases and J shed 3 bases, with 18 bases lying between them. As DNA, the CDR3 is TGTGCCAGCTCCCAAGGAGGGGCGATCCCCAATCAGCCCCAGCATTTT. Its protein is CASSQGGAIPNQPQHF.

With respect to this clone: Other nucleotide sequences from this sample produce the same CDR3. The V and J genes are TRBV30 and TRBJ1-6; possible D gene TRBD1, 5 bases. V was shortened by 3 bases and J by 8 bases, with 14 bases between the two germline ends. This CDR3 spans 14 amino acids. Germline V gene sequence: CDR1 GTSNPN, CDR2 SVGIG (reference sequence). In DNA, the CDR3 is TGTGCCTGGAGCGTACTAGGAGGGGATTCACCCCTCCACTTT. It specifies CAWSVLGGDSPLHF.

The chain combines TRBV19 with TRBJ2-7, with a weak D call TRBD1 (6 bases). The length of the CDR3 is 14 residues. The germline CDR1 and CDR2 sequences are LNHDA and SQIVND (reference sequence). V was cut by 6 bases and J by 0 bases, with 12 bases left in between. The CDR3 here is CASRGRGSSYEQYF. CDR3 nucleotide sequence: TGTGCCAGTAGAGGCAGGGGAAGCTCCTACGAGCAGTACTTC.

This clone was detected only a few times. The V call is TRBV3-1 (or the pseudogene TRBV3-2), the J call TRBJ1-1; 7 bases agree with TRBD1. The CDR3 runs to 15 residues. The trim removed 4 bases at V and 4 bases at J, leaving 9 bases unmatched. CDR1 is LGHDT, CDR2 YNNKEL, per germline (reference sequence). The CDR3 protein is CASSLKEWDSTEAFF. CDR3 coding DNA: TGTGCCAGCAGCCTAAAGGAATGGGACAGCACTGAAGCTTTCTTT.

This rearrangement joins TRBV5-1 to TRBJ1-1; 7 bases align to TRBD1. CDR1 is SGHRS, CDR2 YFSETQ, per germline. CDR3 length: 14 amino acids. The V segment lost 1 base and the J segment 6 bases; nucleotides outside the gene matches: 6. This chain's CDR3 is CASSLPRGASEAFF. The CDR3 nucleotides read TGCGCCAGCAGCTTGCCCAGGGGGGCGTCTGAAGCTTTCTTT.

The V and J genes are TRBV6-5 and TRBJ1-5, with D maybe TRBD1 (5 bases). There are 14 residues in the CDR3. V was pared by 2 bases and J by 2 bases, with 7 bases between. Per the germline V gene, CDR1 is MNHEY and CDR2 is SVGAGI. CDR3 DNA: TGTGCCAGCAGTTACGGCAGGGGCAATCAGCCCCAGCATTTT. This sequence encodes CASSYGRGNQPQHF.

V and J are TRBV5-4 and TRBJ1-2; 10 bases align to TRBD1. In germline, CDR1 is SGHNT, CDR2 YYREEE (reference sequence). The junction had 6 bases not matched to a gene; V was cut back by 0 bases and J by 4 bases. The CDR3 contains 16 residues. The DNA for the CDR3 is TGTGCCAGCAGCTTGGCGGGACAGGGGCTGGTCTATGGCTACACCTTC. Translated: CASSLAGQGLVYGYTF.

The J gene is TRBJ2-7, the V gene TRBV15, with 13 bases identical to TRBD2. The CDR3 has 15 residues. Germline CDR1 LNHNV, CDR2 YYDKDF (reference sequence). V dropped 1 base and J dropped 5; count of bases not matched to a gene: 2. CDR3 DNA: TGTGCCACCAGCAGAGGGACTAGCGGGAGACACGAGCAGTACTTC. It translates to CATSRGTSGRHEQYF. Drawing the rest from reference TRBV15 and TRBJ2-7, the complete variable domain is DAMVIQNPRYQVTQFGKPVTLSCSQTLNHNVMYWYQQKSSQAPKLLFHYYDKDFNNEADTPDNFQSRRPNTSFCFLDIRSPGLGDTAMYLCATSRGTSGRHEQYFGPGTRLTVT.

The table lists this clone with a count of one. This rearrangement joins TRBV10-3 to TRBJ1-5; a possible D gene is TRBD1 (6 bases). V lost 10 bases and J 1 base, leaving 11 bases between the germline ends. This CDR3 is built from 13 residues. Germline loops: CDR1 ENHRY, CDR2 SYGVKD. The chain's CDR3 is CATTGQSNQPQHF. DNA for the CDR3: TGTGCCACCACGGGACAAAGCAATCAGCCCCAGCATTTT.

Only a few counts were recorded for this clone. The chain couples TRBV10-3 to TRBJ1-1; D ambiguous. Germline CDR1 is ENHRY and CDR2 is SYGVKD. With 3 bases removed from V and 7 bases from J, the gap between germline ends came to 12 bases. The length of the CDR3 is 13 residues. CDR3 sequence (DNA): TGTGCCATCAGTGACCGGGGTGTTTTTGAAGCTTTCTTT. Its translation: CAISDRGVFEAFF.

The gene calls are TRBV28 and TRBJ1-5; the D is unclear. Germline CDR1 is MDHEN and CDR2 is SYDVKM. Trimming cost V 7 bases and J 9 bases, with 13 bases left between them. This CDR3 has 12 amino acids. The CDR3 here is CASTSLRGPQHF. The CDR3 DNA reads as TGTGCCAGCACCTCCCTCCGGGGGCCCCAGCATTTT. The full variable domain, in which reference TRBV28 and TRBJ1-5 provide the parts outside the CDR3, is DVKVTQSSRYLVKRTGEKVFLECVQDMDHENMFWYRQDPGLGLRLIYFSYDVKMKEKGDIPEGYSVSREKKERFSLILESASTNQTSMYLCASTSLRGPQHFGDGTRLSIL.

The chain carries TRBV15 and TRBJ2-3; 12 bases fit TRBD2. This CDR3 is 17 amino acids long. V shed 0 bases and J 5 bases; nucleotides not matched to a gene: 6. In germline, CDR1 is LNHNV, CDR2 YYDKDF (reference sequence). CDR3 protein: CATSRESSGGAGDTQYF. In DNA form, the CDR3 reads TGTGCCACCAGCAGAGAGTCTAGCGGGGGGGCTGGAGATACGCAGTATTTT.

The chain links TRBV11-2 to TRBJ2-1; the D gene is possibly TRBD2 (5 bases). The germline CDR1 and CDR2 sequences are SGHAT and FQNNGV. The CDR3 contains 14 residues. Trimming took off 2 bases at V and 9 bases at J, with 14 bases between the two ends. CDR3 coding DNA: TGTGCCAGCAGCTTATTAGTGGGAGTGAGTGAGCAGTTCTTC. Its translation: CASSLLVGVSEQFF. Full variable domain (missing parts from reference TRBV11-2 and TRBJ2-1): EAGVAQSPRYKIIEKRQSVAFWCNPISGHATLYWYQQILGQGPKLLIQFQNNGVVDDSQLPKDRFSAERLKGVDSTLKIQPAKLEDSAVYLCASSLLVGVSEQFFGPGTRLTVL.

The chain joins TRBV6-1 to TRBJ2-7; 9 nucleotides agree with TRBD1. This CDR3 contains 16 residues. The germline V gene has CDR1 MNHNS and CDR2 SASEGT. Unmatched junction bases numbered 6, after V lost 0 bases and J lost 3 bases. CDR3 residues: CASSEAGGQGIYEQYF. For the CDR3, the DNA is TGTGCCAGCAGTGAAGCGGGGGGACAGGGCATCTACGAGCAGTACTTC.

This chain connects TRBV7-6 to TRBJ1-3, with D tentatively TRBD1 (5 bases). Trimming pared 5 bases from V and 0 bases from J, leaving 14 bases between. This CDR3 is 16 amino acids long. Germline CDR1 and CDR2: SGHVS and FNYEAQ. The CDR3 loop is CASSPQGLHSGNTIYF. In DNA form, the CDR3 reads TGTGCCAGCAGCCCCCAGGGACTGCACTCTGGAAACACCATATATTTT. The whole variable domain, remainder taken from reference TRBV7-6 and TRBJ1-3, is GAGVSQSPRYKVTKRGQDVALRCDPISGHVSLYWYRQALGQGPEFLTYFNYEAQQDKSGLPNDRFSAERPEGSISTLTIQRTEQRDSAMYRCASSPQGLHSGNTIYFGEGSWLTVV.

V usage is TRBV29-1 and J usage is TRBJ2-5; a weak D match, TRBD1 (5 bases). The length of the CDR3 is 13 residues. V lost 3 bases, J lost 2 bases, and 10 bases lay in between. The germline CDR1 and CDR2 sequences are SQVTM and ANQGSEA. The CDR3: CSVDLTGQETQYF. In DNA form, the CDR3 reads TGCAGCGTTGACCTCACAGGTCAAGAGACCCAGTACTTC.

The chain joins TRBV5-4 to TRBJ1-4; D is ambiguous. This CDR3 is 14 amino acids long. V was shortened by 3 bases and J by 7 bases, with 13 bases between the two germline ends. Germline V lookup: CDR1 SGHNT, CDR2 YYREEE (reference sequence). The CDR3 region has the DNA TGTGCCAGCAGCTCCCCCGGGCGGGGTGAAAAACTGTTTTTT. Its protein product is CASSSPGRGEKLFF.

The chain uses TRBV5-4 and TRBJ1-2; 9 bases fit TRBD1. The germline V gene has CDR1 SGHNT and CDR2 YYREEE (reference sequence). This CDR3 contains 15 residues. V lost 0 bases to trimming and J lost 7 bases; unmatched junction nucleotides: 7. This CDR3 is CASSLAVTGGGGYTF. CDR3 DNA: TGTGCCAGCAGCTTGGCCGTGACAGGGGGTGGTGGCTACACCTTC.

The CDR3 loop is CASRRGDTSYTIYF. The CDR3 DNA reads TGTGCCAGCAGACGGGGGGACACAAGCTACACCATATATTTT. This chain links TRBV6-5 with TRBJ1-3, with D perhaps matching TRBD1 (6 bases). The CDR3 sequence is 14 residues long. CDR1 and CDR2 from the germline V gene are MNHEY and SVGAGI. Trimming stripped 6 bases from V and 8 bases from J, with 17 bases between.